This T cell receptor beta chain appears in the sequencing data of a study of Ad26.COV2.S vaccination and SARS-CoV-2 variants. Study at large: In the COV1001 trial, the donor was in the Ad26.COV2.S arm. Intramuscular Ad26.COV2.S at 5x10^10 or 1x10^11 viral particles. General study results and limits: Among vaccine recipients, spike-specific TCR breadth exceeded that of placebo recipients.

As for treatment: around 19 received Ad26.COV2.S at low or high dose, single or two shots; roughly 5 received placebo; per-sample allocation not given. The investigators took samples on day 63 after the first vaccine or placebo injection. An adult aged 18-55 years in Boston served as the donor. TCRdb's table, derived via immunoSEQ multiplex PCR, lists solely in-frame clones and lacks some. The sample contains about 350,000 clones, around 89% of which appear only once. Germline values: CDR1 SGHDN, CDR2 FVKESK. Trimming removed 0 bases at V and 7 bases at J, with 15 bases between. The CDR3 is made up of 16 amino acids. Notes on this clone: What it recognizes is unknown.

The sequencing here drew on peripheral blood, taken in a trial of Ad26.COV2.S vaccine versus placebo. The TCR was taken from a person aged 18-60 years who received the Ad26.COV2.S COVID-19 vaccine or a placebo. The chain has TRBV14 and TRBJ1-4, with D unclear. CDR3 protein: CASSQDFNLRGEKLFF. As DNA, the CDR3 is TGTGCCAGCAGCCAAGATTTCAACCTTAGAGGTGAAAAACTGTTTTTT.